A selection of T cell receptor beta chains follows, all from one sample in a study of beta chain features in type 1 diabetes. The method was immunoSEQ multiplex PCR; TCRdb's version includes in-frame clones alone and lacks a portion of them. The sample consists of over 300,000 clones, less than 9.5% of them appearing once. Material for sequencing was central memory CD4+ T cells from blood. These receptors were obtained from a woman aged 18-29 years in good health. The CDR3 runs from the conserved cysteine through the conserved F or W. A D gene is named only where the DNA matches it firmly. Expanded clones get a size class; other rows say once, few or many, or leave the size out.

>TRBD1|few|TRBV6-5|TRBJ1-2
CASSYRRTGNGYGYTF
TGTGCCAGCAGTTACCGGCGGACAGGGAATGGCTATGGCTACACCTTC
>TRBD2|NA|TRBV9|TRBJ2-3
CASSTGLAGADTQYF
TGTGCCAGCAGCACCGGACTAGCGGGAGCTGATACGCAGTATTTT
>TRBD2|NA|TRBV19|TRBJ2-2
CASGLAGVNTGELFF
TGTGCCAGCGGACTAGCGGGAGTAAACACCGGGGAGCTGTTTTTT
>NA|few|TRBV7-9|TRBJ1-2
CASSPLVRYGYTF
TGTGCCAGCAGCCCCCTCGTTCGGTATGGCTACACCTTC
>NA|NA|TRBV19|TRBJ2-2
CASRLQPNTGELFF
TGTGCCAGTAGACTACAGCCGAACACCGGGGAGCTGTTTTTT
>TRBD2|few|TRBV25-1|TRBJ2-5
CASSAPGLAGGKTQYF
TGTGCCAGCAGTGCGCCGGGACTAGCGGGAGGGAAGACCCAGTACTTC
>NA|many|TRBV5-6|TRBJ2-3
CASSPMNTDTQYF
TGTGCCAGCAGCCCAATGAACACAGATACGCAGTATTTT
>NA|few|TRBV6-1|TRBJ2-7
CASSVETIYEQYF
TGTGCCAGCAGTGTCGAAACAATCTACGAGCAGTACTTC
>NA|few|TRBV2|TRBJ1-5
CASSDEGTQPQHF
TGTGCCAGCAGTGACGAGGGGACCCAGCCCCAGCATTTT
>NA|NA|TRBV28|TRBJ2-7
CATLPSPSYEQYF
TGTGCCACCCTCCCAAGCCCTTCCTACGAGCAGTACTTC
>NA|NA|TRBV29-1|TRBJ2-3
CSVDYSTDTQYF
TGCAGCGTAGACTATTCCACAGATACGCAGTATTTT
>TRBD2|NA|TRBV7-9|TRBJ2-7
CASSPSMGLADF
TGTGCCAGCAGCCCAAGTATGGGACTAGCTGACTTC
>NA|NA|TRBV6-5|TRBJ2-6
CASQYAGANVLTF
TGTGCCAGCCAGTACGCTGGGGCCAACGTCCTGACTTTC
>NA|few|TRBV7-9|TRBJ2-1
CASSTTVFSYNEQFF
TGTGCCAGCAGCACGACAGTGTTCTCCTACAATGAGCAGTTCTTC
>TRBD2|few|TRBV19|TRBJ2-1
CASRGVFGTNNNEQFF
TGTGCCAGTAGGGGCGTCTTTGGGACTAACAACAATGAGCAGTTCTTC
>TRBD1|few|TRBV6-1|TRBJ1-2
CASRFVGTVYGYTF
TGTGCCAGCCGTTTCGTCGGGACAGTTTATGGCTACACCTTC
>NA|NA|TRBV5-4|TRBJ1-1
CASRGYTEAFF
TGTGCCAGCAGAGGGTACACTGAAGCTTTCTTT
>TRBD2|NA|TRBV11-1|TRBJ2-5
CASSGGLAGLQETQYF
TGTGCCAGCAGCGGGGGACTAGCGGGGCTCCAAGAGACCCAGTACTTC
>NA|many|TRBV7-2|TRBJ2-5
CASSFPPGETQYF
TGTGCCAGCAGCTTCCCCCCGGGGGAGACCCAGTACTTC